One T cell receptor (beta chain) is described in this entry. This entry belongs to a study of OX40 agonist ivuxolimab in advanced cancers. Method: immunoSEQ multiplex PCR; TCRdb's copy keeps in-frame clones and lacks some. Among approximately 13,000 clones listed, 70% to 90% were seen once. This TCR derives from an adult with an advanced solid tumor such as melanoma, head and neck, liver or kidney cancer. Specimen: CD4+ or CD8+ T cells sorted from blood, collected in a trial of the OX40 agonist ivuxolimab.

CDR3 region: CASSLAGSSYNEQFF. Written as DNA, the CDR3 is TGTGCCAGCAGTTTAGCGGGAAGCTCCTACAATGAGCAGTTCTTC. The rearrangement joins TRBV6-8 to TRBJ2-1; 8 positions agree with TRBD2. The CDR3 loop spans 15 amino acids. Germline V gene sequence: CDR1 MNHGY, CDR2 SAAAGT. The trim removed 4 bases at V and 0 bases at J, leaving 2 bases unmatched.